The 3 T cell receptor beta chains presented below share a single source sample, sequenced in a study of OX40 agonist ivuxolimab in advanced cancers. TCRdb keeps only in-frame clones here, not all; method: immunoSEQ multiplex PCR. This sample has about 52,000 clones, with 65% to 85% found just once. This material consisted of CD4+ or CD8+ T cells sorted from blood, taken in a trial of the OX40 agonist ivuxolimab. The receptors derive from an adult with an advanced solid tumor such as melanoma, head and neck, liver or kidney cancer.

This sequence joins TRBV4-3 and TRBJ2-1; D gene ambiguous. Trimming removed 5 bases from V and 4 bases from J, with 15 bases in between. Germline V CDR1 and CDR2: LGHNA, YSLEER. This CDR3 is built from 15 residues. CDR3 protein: CASSASWGRYNEQFF. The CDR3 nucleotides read TGCGCCAGCAGCGCGAGCTGGGGTAGGTACAATGAGCAGTTCTTC.

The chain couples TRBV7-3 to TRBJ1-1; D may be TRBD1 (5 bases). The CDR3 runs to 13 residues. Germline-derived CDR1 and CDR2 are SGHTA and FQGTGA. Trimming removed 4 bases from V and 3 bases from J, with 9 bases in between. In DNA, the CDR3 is TGTGCCAGCAGCTCGACAGAGGACACTGAAGCTTTCTTT. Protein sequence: CASSSTEDTEAFF.

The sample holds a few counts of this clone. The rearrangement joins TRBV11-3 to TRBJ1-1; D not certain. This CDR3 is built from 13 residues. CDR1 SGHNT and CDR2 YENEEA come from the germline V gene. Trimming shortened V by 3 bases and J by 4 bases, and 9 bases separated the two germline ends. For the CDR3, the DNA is TGTGCCAGCAGCTTCGGGGAAGGCACTGAAGCTTTCTTT. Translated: CASSFGEGTEAFF.